The next 2 T cell receptor beta chains were all read from a single sample in a study of cytomegalovirus exposure and HLA in healthy donors (dated by TCRdb to 2015 to 2018). Receptors were amplified or captured by the immunoSEQ multiplex PCR assay. A mixture of 60 forward primers for TCR Vbeta segments and 13 reverse primers for TCR Jbeta segments was used in the multiplex PCR. This is the immuneACCESS table as TCRdb keeps it, with only in-frame sequences that have V and J called. A part of the clones is gone; compared with another copy, unresolved V genes explain less than half, and the rest is unexplained. This sample gives under 150,000 clones in total; 75% to 85% of them show up just once. The ten biggest clones cover around 2.5% of the sample. The sequencing sample was made of PBMCs. Every receptor here comes from a man aged 25 to 45 in good health and CMV-seronegative.

The chain uses TRBV28 and TRBJ2-1, with D possibly TRBD1 on 5 matching bases. V was cut by 3 bases and J by 0 bases, with 18 bases left in between. The CDR3 loop spans 18 amino acids. Germline V gene lookup returns CDR1 MDHEN and CDR2 SYDVKM. As DNA, the CDR3 is TGTGCCAGCAGTTTTCCCCTTGAGCCAGGGTCCTCCTACAATGAGCAGTTCTTC. Translated, it gives CASSFPLEPGSSYNEQFF.

This clone came up once. The chain combines TRBV11-3 with TRBJ2-1; no clear D. V was pared by 4 bases and J by 4 bases, with 23 bases between. From germline, CDR1 is SGHNT and CDR2 YENEEA. The CDR3 is 18 amino acids. The CDR3 loop is CASSSSHSRYSQYNEQFF. The DNA for the CDR3 is TGTGCCAGCAGCTCCTCCCATAGCAGATACTCCCAATACAATGAGCAGTTCTTC.